Listed below are T cell receptor beta chains from one sample, sequenced in a study of T cells expressing NK-cell markers. Following a re-call of the 5' RACE reads, TCRdb has one entry per CDR3 protein and lacks DNA. This sample lists about 390,000 distinct CDR3 sequences; its ten largest clones have about 10%. Input material: blood T cells: a sorted CD56 or NKG2C T cell subset, CD4+ or CD8+ T cells, or bulk PBMC T cells (not recorded which). These receptors were collected from a woman between 45 and 65 years old in good health. Both conserved end residues are part of each CDR3.

V gene: TRBV5-1; J gene: TRBJ1-1; CDR3 protein: CASSLEGNSAFF
V gene: TRBV12-3/TRBV12-4; J gene: TRBJ2-1; CDR3 protein: CASSLVGGEFF
V gene: TRBV3-1; J gene: TRBJ1-1; CDR3 protein: CASSPKGAGQSDTEAFF
V gene: TRBV7-6; J gene: TRBJ2-1; CDR3 protein: CASSVSGTDFYNEQFF
V gene: TRBV20-1; J gene: TRBJ1-5; CDR3 protein: CSASVRGREPQHF
V gene: TRBV4-1; J gene: TRBJ2-1; CDR3 protein: CASSQDKATEQFF
V gene: TRBV3-1; J gene: TRBJ2-3; CDR3 protein: CASSPLRASDTQYF
V gene: TRBV12-3/TRBV12-4; J gene: TRBJ2-3; CDR3 protein: CASTRDSGTDTQYF
V gene: TRBV11-2; J gene: TRBJ1-1; CDR3 protein: CASSSQGSTEAFF
V gene: TRBV27; J gene: TRBJ2-7; CDR3 protein: CASSPRTAYSYEQYF
V gene: TRBV12-3/TRBV12-4; J gene: TRBJ2-3; CDR3 protein: CASIPSGFPSGGGTDTQYF
V gene: TRBV5-6; J gene: TRBJ2-7; CDR3 protein: CASSLDRWDEQYF
V gene: TRBV3-1; J gene: TRBJ1-6; CDR3 protein: CASSQVTGASPLHF
V gene: TRBV6-6; J gene: TRBJ2-1; CDR3 protein: CASIPHPSVSSYNEQFF
V gene: TRBV5-1; J gene: TRBJ2-7; CDR3 protein: CASSTGGTYEQYF
V gene: TRBV3-1; J gene: TRBJ2-5; CDR3 protein: CASSPSQETQYF
V gene: TRBV24-1; J gene: TRBJ2-1; CDR3 protein: CATDSPGPYNEQFF
V gene: TRBV14; J gene: TRBJ2-2; CDR3 protein: CASSQRNAAGELFF
V gene: TRBV5-1; J gene: TRBJ1-2; CDR3 protein: CASSLGGAAARANYGYTF
V gene: TRBV20-1; J gene: TRBJ1-2; CDR3 protein: CSASGTGLNYGYTF
V gene: TRBV5-1; J gene: TRBJ2-1; CDR3 protein: CASSRDRSYNEQFF
V gene: TRBV7-8; J gene: TRBJ2-1; CDR3 protein: CASRFTGHNEQFF
V gene: TRBV12-3/TRBV12-4; J gene: TRBJ2-2; CDR3 protein: CASSLPGRTNPGELFF
V gene: TRBV6-5; J gene: TRBJ2-2; CDR3 protein: CASRKARWTPGELFF
V gene: TRBV5-4; J gene: TRBJ1-1; CDR3 protein: CASSSGPGAFF